This TCR beta chain was recorded in a study of human T cells and chemical hapten exposure. Study-level information: The upper back received 0.01% DPC by patch testing, with results read at 6 days. A patient group, mainly female, showed alopecia areata, totalis or universalis.

Study findings and constraints: More PT1 expanded TCRs went with higher patch test scores.

This CDR3 is 17 amino acids long. Germline CDR1 SGHRS, CDR2 YFSETQ. V gave up 4 bases and J gave up 5 bases; unmatched junction bases: 9. Time point indicated: pre-sensitization, week 0. Treatment of the sample: therapeutic diphenylcyclopropenone sensitization with weekly scalp DPC. People who gave samples had alopecia, were 18 to 70 years old, and were suitable for DPC. This clonotype was detected ten times or more. Its specificity is not known. Via MiXCR, TCRdb re-called the RACE reads, giving one row per CDR3 protein. The sample has under 400,000 distinct CDR3 sequences, roughly 5% seen once. The sample here was whole blood, taken in connection with sensitization to the hapten diphenylcyclopropenone (DPC). The chain employs TRBV5-1 and TRBJ2-5; 15 bases agree with TRBD2. The sequence was collected from a woman aged 50 to 60 with alopecia areata. Some clones in this sample may be carry-over from other donors' samples. The CDR3 sequence: CASSPGLAGGPGETQYF. The CDR3 DNA reads TGCGCCAGCAGCCCTGGACTAGCGGGAGGGCCGGGGGAGACCCAGTACTTC.